The source of this TCR beta chain is a study of T-cell reconstitution after alpha-beta-depleted transplantation in children. Notes on the study in general: Some patients' high day-60 TCRbeta diversity was traced to surviving recipient T cells and thymic progenitors. There were reportedly several hundred expanded graft clones from which alpha-beta T cells came about two months after transplant.

Unique molecular identifiers were built into the TCRbeta library. TCRdb re-analysed the PCR reads in MiXCR, keeping a single row per CDR3 protein. Of 450,000 to 600,000 distinct CDR3 sequences listed, roughly a tenth are singletons. Germline loops: CDR1 MNHEY, CDR2 SMNVEV (reference sequence). The CDR3 has 16 amino acids. J lost 5 bases, V lost 3 bases, and 11 bases had no gene match. This clonotype has at least ten counts. What it recognizes is unknown. The chain links TRBV27 to TRBJ2-7; 9 nucleotides agree with TRBD1. This sequence was found in a child aged 2 to 15 with inherited bone marrow failure, due to receive a stem cell transplant. Sample: PBMCs, taken before TCRalphabeta/CD19-depleted stem cell transplant. CDR3 protein: CASSFSAGTGMDEQYF. The CDR3 DNA reads as TGTGCCAGCAGTTTCTCGGCCGGGACAGGGATGGACGAGCAGTACTTC.